Presented here are 23 T cell receptor beta chains from one specimen sequenced in a study of T cell responses to AZD1222 COVID-19 vaccine. Libraries were prepared by immunoSEQ multiplex PCR; TCRdb keeps only in-frame clonotypes and omits some of them. Among over 150,000 clones, about nine tenths were seen once, and the ten largest hold about 1.6%. Material: peripheral blood, obtained on day 0 of AZD1222 vaccination. Receptor source: an adult in good health.

The rearrangement uses TRBV11-2 and TRBJ2-1; 8 nucleotides align to TRBD2. Trimming cost V 3 bases and J 4 bases; bases outside gene matches: 5. The CDR3 covers 15 residues. Germline CDR1 reads SGHAT; CDR2 reads FQNNGV. CDR3 in amino acids: CASSFRGGPYNEQFF. The CDR3, as DNA: TGTGCCAGCAGCTTCCGGGGGGGCCCATACAATGAGCAGTTCTTC. Full variable domain (remainder filled in from reference TRBV11-2 and TRBJ2-1): EAGVAQSPRYKIIEKRQSVAFWCNPISGHATLYWYQQILGQGPKLLIQFQNNGVVDDSQLPKDRFSAERLKGVDSTLKIQPAKLEDSAVYLCASSFRGGPYNEQFFGPGTRLTVL.

This chain connects TRBV6-5 to TRBJ1-6; D is uncertain. The V gene lost 6 bases and the J gene lost 7 bases, with 13 bases spanning the gap. CDR1 MNHEY and CDR2 SVGAGI come from the germline V gene. The CDR3 consists of 14 residues. The CDR3 reads CASSPDLRNSPLHF. The CDR3 nucleotides read TGTGCCAGCAGCCCAGACCTGAGAAATTCACCCCTCCACTTT.

The V gene is TRBV5-1, the J gene TRBJ1-6; TRBD1 matches 7 bases. The CDR3 is made up of 14 amino acids. Germline CDR1 reads SGHRS; CDR2 reads YFSETQ. With V trimmed by 3 bases and J by 6 bases, 3 bases remained unmatched. The CDR3 nucleotides read TGCGCCAGCAGCTCAACAGGGGCTAATTCACCCCTCCACTTT. Translation: CASSSTGANSPLHF.

The rearrangement uses TRBV2 and TRBJ2-2; D not certain. This CDR3 region has 15 residues. Germline V lookup: CDR1 SNHLY, CDR2 FYNNEI. Trimming pared 5 bases from V and 0 bases from J, leaving 10 bases between. The CDR3 bases are TGTGCCAGCAGTCCCCAGCCCGCGAACACCGGGGAGCTGTTTTTT. Protein product: CASSPQPANTGELFF.

This clone was counted between two and nine times. The chain employs TRBV29-1 and TRBJ1-2; the D is unclear. The germline gives CDR1 SQVTM, CDR2 ANQGSEA. The CDR3 is made up of 13 amino acids. Trimming pared 5 bases from V and 8 bases from J, leaving 18 bases between. In DNA form, the CDR3 reads TGCAGCGTTCAACTTACTGCGGACCGAGGCTACACCTTC. It yields the protein CSVQLTADRGYTF.

This chain uses TRBV5-1 with TRBJ2-1, with 7 bases matching TRBD1. The CDR3 sequence is 14 residues long. The V gene's germline CDR1 is SGHRS and CDR2 YFSETQ. V lost 4 bases to trimming and J lost 4 bases; unmatched junction nucleotides: 5. The CDR3 loop reads CASSPGTVYNEQFF. DNA of the CDR3: TGCGCCAGCAGCCCCGGGACAGTATACAATGAGCAGTTCTTC.

The chain employs TRBV2 and TRBJ2-1; no reliable D call. Trimming removed 8 bases at V and 9 bases at J, with 11 bases between. Germline loops: CDR1 SNHLY, CDR2 FYNNEI. The CDR3 has 11 amino acids. The CDR3 DNA follows: TGTGCCAGCGGTAAGAGCCCTGAGCAGTTCTTC. It encodes CASGKSPEQFF. The complete variable domain, with remaining parts taken from reference TRBV2 and TRBJ2-1, reads EPEVTQTPSHQVTQMGQEVILRCVPISNHLYFYWYRQILGQKVEFLVSFYNNEISEKSEIFDDQFSVERPDGSNFTLKIRSTKLEDSAMYFCASGKSPEQFFGPGTRLTVL.

This sequence joins TRBV6-4 and TRBJ2-3; 8 nucleotides match TRBD2. This CDR3 has 15 residues. J gave up 0 bases and V 3 bases, and 2 bases lay outside the gene matches. Germline CDR1 MRHNA, CDR2 SNTAGT. CDR3 in amino acids: CASSEIAGSTDTQYF. CDR3 in DNA: TGTGCCAGCAGTGAGATAGCGGGGAGCACAGATACGCAGTATTTT.

The CDR3 region is CSARSNEQFF. The CDR3 DNA reads as TGCAGTGCTAGAAGCAATGAGCAGTTCTTC. The J gene is TRBJ2-1, the V gene TRBV20-1; D is unresolved. The CDR3 contains 10 residues. Per the germline V gene, CDR1 is DFQATT and CDR2 is SNEGSKA (reference sequence). Trimming left V 2 bases short and J 6 bases short, with 2 bases between.

The V and J genes are TRBV28 and TRBJ1-3; D ambiguous. The CDR3 length is 14 residues. Trimming shortened V by 7 bases and J by 2 bases, and 12 bases separated the two germline ends. The germline CDR1 and CDR2 sequences are MDHEN and SYDVKM. The CDR3 loop is CASTRGGAGNTIYF. The CDR3 region has the DNA TGTGCCAGCACTCGGGGAGGCGCTGGAAACACCATATATTTT.

The rearrangement joins TRBV28 to TRBJ1-1, with TRBD1 identical over 9 bases. Per the germline V gene, CDR1 is MDHEN and CDR2 is SYDVKM. J gave up 2 bases and V 8 bases, and 9 bases lay outside the gene matches. The CDR3 loop spans 15 amino acids. DNA for the CDR3: TGTGCCAGCCTACCTTGGGACAGGGAAAACACTGAAGCTTTCTTT. As protein: CASLPWDRENTEAFF.

V and J are TRBV28 and TRBJ2-3; D remains unclear. The CDR3 covers 14 residues. CDR1 is MDHEN and CDR2 is SYDVKM in the germline V gene. The V gene lost 3 bases and the J gene lost 3 bases, with 10 bases spanning the gap. The CDR3 protein is CASSFITATDTQYF. As DNA, the CDR3 is TGTGCCAGCAGTTTTATAACGGCTACAGATACGCAGTATTTT. Drawing the rest from reference TRBV28 and TRBJ2-3, the complete variable domain is DVKVTQSSRYLVKRTGEKVFLECVQDMDHENMFWYRQDPGLGLRLIYFSYDVKMKEKGDIPEGYSVSREKKERFSLILESASTNQTSMYLCASSFITATDTQYFGPGTRLTVL.

The chain couples TRBV25-1 to TRBJ1-1, with D perhaps TRBD1 (5 bases). This CDR3 contains 13 residues. From germline, CDR1 is MGHDK and CDR2 SYGVNS. Trimming took off 7 bases at V and 1 base at J, with 10 bases between the two ends. This CDR3 reads CASTLDRNTEAFF. CDR3 bases: TGTGCCAGCACTCTAGACAGGAACACTGAAGCTTTCTTT.

The V gene is TRBV27, the J gene TRBJ1-2; 8 bases are shared with TRBD1. CDR3 length equals 14 residues. With V trimmed by 5 bases and J by 4 bases, 6 bases remained unmatched. Germline V gives CDR1 MNHEY, CDR2 SMNVEV (reference sequence). CDR3 nucleotide sequence: TGTGCCAGCAGTATCGGACAGGGCCCCTATGGCTACACCTTC. It yields the protein CASSIGQGPYGYTF.

V is TRBV2 and J is TRBJ2-5, with D perhaps matching TRBD1 or TRBD2 (5 bases each). The V gene lost 10 bases and the J gene lost 5 bases, with 20 bases spanning the gap. The CDR3 is made up of 14 amino acids. Looked up from germline, CDR1 is SNHLY and CDR2 is FYNNEI. The CDR3 region has the DNA TGTGCCACCTCTACCCGAGGGGCTTGGGAGACCCAGTACTTC. It yields the protein CATSTRGAWETQYF.

The chain uses TRBV15 and TRBJ1-2; 8 nucleotides align to TRBD1. The length of the CDR3 is 15 residues. Per germline, CDR1 LNHNV and CDR2 YYDKDF (reference sequence). The ends lost 0 bases at V and 6 bases at J; junction bases unmatched: 6. Here the CDR3 reads CATSRDRTGRNGYTF. The DNA of the CDR3 is TGTGCCACCAGCAGAGATCGGACAGGGAGGAATGGCTACACCTTC.

This clone has just one count. The genes are TRBV15 and TRBJ1-5; D is ambiguous. Germline loops: CDR1 LNHNV, CDR2 YYDKDF (reference sequence). This CDR3 contains 14 residues. V lost 1 base and J lost 0, with 4 bases in between. The CDR3 here is CATSRGISNQPQHF. The CDR3 DNA reads TGTGCCACCAGCAGAGGGATTAGCAATCAGCCCCAGCATTTT.

CDR3 nucleotides: TGTGCCAGCAGTACGAATACGGACGGCTCGGCTTTCTTT. It translates to CASSTNTDGSAFF. The J gene is TRBJ1-1, the V gene TRBV12-3 or TRBV12-4; D is unclear. CDR3 size: 13 residues. V was shortened by 5 bases and J by 11 bases, with 18 bases between the two germline ends.

The CDR3 spells CASSPIMRQRRHLFNEKLFF. CDR3 DNA: TGTGCCAGCAGCCCGATCATGAGACAAAGACGCCACTTATTTAATGAAAAACTGTTTTTT. The chain links TRBV28 to TRBJ1-4; D is undetermined. Germline assignment: CDR1 MDHEN and CDR2 SYDVKM. Trimming removed 6 bases from V and 4 bases from J, with 30 bases in between. The length of the CDR3 is 20 residues.

V gene TRBV7-8 combines with J gene TRBJ2-3; 10 bases are a match to TRBD2. Trimming took 2 bases from V and 1 from J; bases not matched to a gene: 12. The CDR3 contains 19 residues. Germline V gene data show CDR1 as SGHVS and CDR2 as FQNEAQ. Here the CDR3 reads CASSLSRTSGARGTDTQYF. The CDR3 DNA sequence: TGTGCCAGCAGCTTATCCAGGACTAGCGGAGCCAGGGGCACAGATACGCAGTATTTT.

This chain joins TRBV27 and TRBJ2-7, with D perhaps assigned TRBD1 or TRBD2 (5 bases each). The CDR3 is made up of 14 amino acids. Trimming cost V 2 bases and J 2 bases, with 10 bases left between them. Germline V gene lookup returns CDR1 MNHEY and CDR2 SMNVEV (reference sequence). In nucleotides, the CDR3 is TGTGCCAGCAGTTTACAGGGCGGGCCCTACGAGCAGTACTTC. Translated, it gives CASSLQGGPYEQYF.

The chain couples TRBV2 to TRBJ1-5; unclear D gene. CDR3 length equals 14 residues. CDR1 is SNHLY and CDR2 is FYNNEI in the germline V gene. The V end was cut by 5 bases, the J end by 1 base, with 9 bases between. DNA of the CDR3: TGTGCCAGCAGTTGGCAGGAGAGCAATCAGCCCCAGCATTTT. It encodes CASSWQESNQPQHF. Filled out from reference TRBV2 and TRBJ1-5, the complete variable domain reads EPEVTQTPSHQVTQMGQEVILRCVPISNHLYFYWYRQILGQKVEFLVSFYNNEISEKSEIFDDQFSVERPDGSNFTLKIRSTKLEDSAMYFCASSWQESNQPQHFGDGTRLSIL.

This clone has a handful of counts. The V call is TRBV3-1 (or the pseudogene TRBV3-2), the J call TRBJ1-2, with 7 bases fitting TRBD1. The CDR3 length is 13 residues. CDR1 is LGHDT and CDR2 is YNNKEL in the germline V gene (reference sequence). The V segment lost 4 bases and the J segment 3 bases; nucleotides outside the gene matches: 2. The CDR3 is CASSLRGDYGYTF. The CDR3 coding sequence is TGTGCCAGCAGCCTCAGGGGGGACTATGGCTACACCTTC.